The source of this TCR beta chain is a study of T-cell memory formation after mild COVID-19. Study-level information: Across donors, TCR clusters were largely donor specific.

Sample barcodes and UMIs were carried by the TCR alpha and TCR beta cDNA libraries that 5'RACE generated with constant-segment primers. TCRdb fed the 5' RACE reads into MiXCR, producing one record per CDR3 protein. The data show roughly 560,000 distinct CDR3 sequences, just over 20% seen once. There are 16 residues in the CDR3. Germline CDR1 reads SGDLS; CDR2 reads YYNGEE. The V gene end was trimmed by 3 bases and the J gene end by 1 base; junction bases not matched to a gene: 8. This clonotype was counted only a few times. Its antigen remains unknown. Findings and limits, study-wide: Contracting clones from day 15 to 85 had balanced CD4/CD8; later expanders favoured CD4+.

Sequenced material: PBMCs or a T cell subset sorted from them (not recorded which). This clonotype was obtained from an adult woman who had mild COVID-19 (a few samples of this study predate the infection). Cell type and time point are not known. This chain joins TRBV9 and TRBJ1-1; 8 positions agree with TRBD1. For the CDR3, the DNA is TGTGCCAGCAGCGAGGGACAGGCCAAGGGGAACACTGAAGCTTTCTTT. Residues: CASSEGQAKGNTEAFF.